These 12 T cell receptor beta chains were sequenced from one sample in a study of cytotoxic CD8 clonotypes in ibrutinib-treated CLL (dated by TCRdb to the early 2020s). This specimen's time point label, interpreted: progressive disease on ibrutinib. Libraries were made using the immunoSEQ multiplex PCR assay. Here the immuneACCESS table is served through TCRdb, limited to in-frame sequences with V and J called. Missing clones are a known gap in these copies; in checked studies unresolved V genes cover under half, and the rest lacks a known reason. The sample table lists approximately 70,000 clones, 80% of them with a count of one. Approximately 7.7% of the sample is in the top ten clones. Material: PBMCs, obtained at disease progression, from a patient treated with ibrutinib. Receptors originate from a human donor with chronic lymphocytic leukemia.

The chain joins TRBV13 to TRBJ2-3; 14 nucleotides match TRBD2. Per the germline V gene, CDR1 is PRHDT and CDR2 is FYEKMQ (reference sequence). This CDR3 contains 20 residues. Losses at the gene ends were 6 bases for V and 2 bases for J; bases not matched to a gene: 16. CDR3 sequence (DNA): TGTGCCAGCAGACCTGAGCCGGGACTAGCGGGAGTCCAAGTCACAGATACGCAGTATTTT. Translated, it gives CASRPEPGLAGVQVTDTQYF.

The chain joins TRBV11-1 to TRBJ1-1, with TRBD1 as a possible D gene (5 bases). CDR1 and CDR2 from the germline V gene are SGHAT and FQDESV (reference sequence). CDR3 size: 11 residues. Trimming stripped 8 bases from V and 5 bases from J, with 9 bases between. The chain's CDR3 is CASRRGTEAFF. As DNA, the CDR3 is TGTGCCAGCCGGAGGGGTACTGAAGCTTTCTTT.

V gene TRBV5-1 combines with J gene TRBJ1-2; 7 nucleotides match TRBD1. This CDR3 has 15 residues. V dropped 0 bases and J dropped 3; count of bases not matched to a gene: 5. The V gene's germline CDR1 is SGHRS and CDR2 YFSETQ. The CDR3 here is CASSLASTGDYGYTF. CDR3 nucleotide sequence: TGCGCCAGCAGCTTGGCCAGTACAGGGGACTATGGCTACACCTTC.

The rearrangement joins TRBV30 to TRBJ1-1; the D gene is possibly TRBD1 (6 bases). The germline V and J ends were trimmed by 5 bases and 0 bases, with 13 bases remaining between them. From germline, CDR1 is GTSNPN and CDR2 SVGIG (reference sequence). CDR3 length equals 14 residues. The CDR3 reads CAWPPGTLNTEAFF. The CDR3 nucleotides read TGTGCCTGGCCTCCCGGGACATTGAACACTGAAGCTTTCTTT.

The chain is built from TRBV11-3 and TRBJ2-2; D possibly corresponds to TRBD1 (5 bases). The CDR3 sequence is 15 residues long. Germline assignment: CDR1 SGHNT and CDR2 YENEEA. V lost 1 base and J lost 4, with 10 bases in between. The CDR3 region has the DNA TGTGCCAGCAGCTTAGGACAGTTTGTCACCGGGGAGCTGTTTTTT. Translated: CASSLGQFVTGELFF.

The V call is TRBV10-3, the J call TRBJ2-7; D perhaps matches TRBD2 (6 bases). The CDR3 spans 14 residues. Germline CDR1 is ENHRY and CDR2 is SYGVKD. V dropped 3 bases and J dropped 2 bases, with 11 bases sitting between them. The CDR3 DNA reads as TGTGCCATCAGTGAACGGGGGAGCACCTACGAGCAGTACTTC. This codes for CAISERGSTYEQYF.

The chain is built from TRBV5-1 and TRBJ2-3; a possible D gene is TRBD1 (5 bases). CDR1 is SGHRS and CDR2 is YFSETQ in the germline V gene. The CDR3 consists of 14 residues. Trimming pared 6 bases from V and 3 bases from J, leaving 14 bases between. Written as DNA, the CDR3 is TGCGCCAGCAAAGTCAGGCCAGGGACAGATACGCAGTATTTT. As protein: CASKVRPGTDTQYF.

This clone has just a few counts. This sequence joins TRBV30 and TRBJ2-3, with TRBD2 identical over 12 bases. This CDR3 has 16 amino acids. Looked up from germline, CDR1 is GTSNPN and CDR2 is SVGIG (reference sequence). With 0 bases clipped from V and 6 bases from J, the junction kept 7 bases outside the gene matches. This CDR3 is CAWSVLASGRVDTQYF. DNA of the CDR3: TGTGCCTGGAGTGTACTGGCTAGCGGGAGGGTTGATACGCAGTATTTT.

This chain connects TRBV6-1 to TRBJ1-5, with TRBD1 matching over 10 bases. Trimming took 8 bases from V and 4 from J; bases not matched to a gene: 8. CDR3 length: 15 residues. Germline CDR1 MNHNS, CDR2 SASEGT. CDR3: CASYSLGQGNQPQHF. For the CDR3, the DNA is TGTGCCAGCTACTCGCTGGGACAGGGGAATCAGCCCCAGCATTTT.

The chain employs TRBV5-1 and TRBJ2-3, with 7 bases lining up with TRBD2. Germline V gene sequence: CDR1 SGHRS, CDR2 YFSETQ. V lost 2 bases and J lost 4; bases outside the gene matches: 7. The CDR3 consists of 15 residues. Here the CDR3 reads CASSFGGRGADTQYF. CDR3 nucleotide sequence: TGCGCCAGCAGCTTCGGGGGGAGAGGCGCAGATACGCAGTATTTT.

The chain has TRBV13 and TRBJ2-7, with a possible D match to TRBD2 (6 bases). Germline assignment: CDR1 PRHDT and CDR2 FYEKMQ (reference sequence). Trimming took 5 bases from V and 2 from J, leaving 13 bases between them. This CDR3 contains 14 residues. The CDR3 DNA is TGTGCCAGCAGCGCCGGGACTTTAGCCTACGAGCAGTACTTC. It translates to CASSAGTLAYEQYF.

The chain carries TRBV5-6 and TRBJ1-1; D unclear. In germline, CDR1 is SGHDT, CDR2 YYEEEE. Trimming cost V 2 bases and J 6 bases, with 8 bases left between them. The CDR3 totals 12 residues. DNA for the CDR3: TGTGCCAGCAGCTTCATTAACGCTGAAGCTTTCTTT. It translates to CASSFINAEAFF. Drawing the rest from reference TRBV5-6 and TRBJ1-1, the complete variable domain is DAGVTQSPTHLIKTRGQQVTLRCSPKSGHDTVSWYQQALGQGPQFIFQYYEEEERQRGNFPDRFSGHQFPNYSSELNVNALLLGDSALYLCASSFINAEAFFGQGTRLTVV.